Below are 14 T cell receptor beta chains sequenced from a single sample in a study of CD8 T cells in Susac syndrome. With random hexamers, reverse transcription was performed on about 0.45 to 1 ug of RNA. TCRdb re-analysed the immunoSEQ multiplex PCR reads in MiXCR, keeping a single row per CDR3 protein. The sample contains 140,000 or so distinct CDR3 sequences, approximately 94% of which appear only once. What was sequenced was CD4+ T cells from PBMCs. All receptors derive from a human donor in good health.

The chain uses TRBV18 and TRBJ1-4; D remains unclear. Trimming removed 0 bases from V and 8 bases from J, with 7 bases in between. From germline, CDR1 is KGHSH and CDR2 LQKENI. CDR3 size: 13 residues. The CDR3 bases are TGTGCCAGCTCACCACCGGGGAGGGAAAAACTGTTTTTT. Its protein is CASSPPGREKLFF.

The genes are TRBV30 and TRBJ2-3, with TRBD2 matching 13 bases. Germline loops: CDR1 GTSNPN, CDR2 SVGIG (reference sequence). This CDR3 has 16 residues. V shed 1 base, J shed 4 bases, and the junction held 5 bases outside the gene matches. CDR3: CAWSETSGRYADTQYF. CDR3 nucleotide sequence: TGTGCCTGGAGTGAGACTAGCGGGAGGTATGCAGATACGCAGTATTTT.

The chain combines TRBV5-1 with TRBJ1-1, with D uncertain. Per the germline V gene, CDR1 is SGHRS and CDR2 is YFSETQ. Trimming stripped 3 bases from V and 6 bases from J, with 18 bases between. The CDR3 length is 15 residues. The CDR3 sequence is CASSYTSNLISEAFF. In DNA form, the CDR3 reads TGCGCCAGCAGCTATACTAGCAACTTAATTTCTGAAGCTTTCTTT.

The rearrangement links TRBV9 to TRBJ1-2; D is possibly TRBD1 (5 bases). The ends were cut back, 0 bases at V and 8 bases at J, with 11 bases in the middle. The germline gives CDR1 SGDLS, CDR2 YYNGEE. The CDR3 has 13 residues. In nucleotides, the CDR3 is TGTGCCAGCAGCGTAGAGGGGATGCGAGGCTACACCTTC. This encodes CASSVEGMRGYTF.

The chain uses TRBV5-4 and TRBJ1-1, with TRBD1 matching over 8 bases. CDR1 and CDR2 from the germline V gene are SGHNT and YYREEE (reference sequence). V dropped 1 base and J dropped 7; count of bases not matched to a gene: 12. CDR3 length: 16 amino acids. As DNA, the CDR3 is TGTGCCAGCAGCTTGAGGTCCTACGGGACAGGAGATGAAGCTTTCTTT. Translation: CASSLRSYGTGDEAFF.

The rearrangement uses TRBV20-1 and TRBJ2-1; D gene ambiguous. V lost 3 bases to trimming and J lost 10 bases, with 10 bases between them. This CDR3 region has 11 residues. Germline-derived CDR1 and CDR2 are DFQATT and SNEGSKA (reference sequence). The CDR3 DNA reads TGCAGTGCTAGTCCGGAACAGGAGCAGTTCTTC. It translates to CSASPEQEQFF.

CDR3 amino acids: CASSLSGHPSGANVLTF. For the CDR3, the DNA is TGTGCCAGCAGCTTATCGGGACACCCCTCTGGGGCCAACGTCCTGACTTTC. The chain combines TRBV7-3 with TRBJ2-6; D is perhaps TRBD1 (6 bases). V was cut by 2 bases and J by 0 bases, with 11 bases left in between. CDR1 is SGHTA and CDR2 is FQGTGA in the germline V gene. This CDR3 contains 17 residues.

The chain couples TRBV10-3 to TRBJ2-7; 9 bases line up with TRBD2. The CDR3 consists of 15 residues. Germline values: CDR1 ENHRY, CDR2 SYGVKD. V dropped 4 bases and J dropped 5; count of bases not matched to a gene: 9. This CDR3 is CAISGGSGSSHEQYF. In DNA, the CDR3 is TGTGCCATCAGTGGGGGTAGCGGGAGTAGCCACGAGCAGTACTTC.

This clonotype occurred once. This sequence joins TRBV3-1 and TRBJ2-7; D perhaps matches TRBD2 (6 bases). Trimming pared 8 bases from V and 7 bases from J, leaving 18 bases between. The CDR3 runs to 13 residues. Germline CDR1 and CDR2: LGHDT and YNNKEL (reference sequence). CDR3 nucleotide sequence: TGTGCCAGCGCCCAGGCTAGCGCGAGGGAGCAGTACTTC. Translation: CASAQASAREQYF.

This clonotype has more than one count but fewer than ten. The chain employs TRBV7-3 and TRBJ2-5, with 9 bases identical to TRBD2. CDR3 size: 14 residues. The V and J ends lost 5 bases and 1 base, in that order; junction bases with no gene match: 2. Germline assignment: CDR1 SGHTA and CDR2 FQGTGA. The CDR3 region has the DNA TGTGCCAGCAGCGCGACTAGCGGCCAAGAGACCCAGTACTTC. Protein sequence: CASSATSGQETQYF. The full variable domain, rest sourced from reference TRBV7-3 and TRBJ2-5, is GAGVSQTPSNKVTEKGKYVELRCDPISGHTALYWYRQSLGQGPEFLIYFQGTGAADDSGLPNDRFFAVRPEGSVSTLKIQRTERGDSAVYLCASSATSGQETQYFGPGTRLLVL.

This clonotype was recorded once. The chain uses TRBV5-1 and TRBJ2-1; 13 bases are a match to TRBD2. The junction had 4 bases not matched to a gene; V was cut back by 8 bases and J by 5 bases. Per the germline V gene, CDR1 is SGHRS and CDR2 is YFSETQ. The CDR3 spans 14 residues. The CDR3 loop reads CASMTSGRHNEQFF. In DNA, the CDR3 is TGCGCCAGTATGACTAGCGGGAGGCACAATGAGCAGTTCTTC. Looking up the rest from reference TRBV5-1 and TRBJ2-1 gives the full variable domain: KAGVTQTPRYLIKTRGQQVTLSCSPISGHRSVSWYQQTPGQGLQFLFEYFSETQRNKGNFPGRFSGRQFSNSRSEMNVSTLELGDSALYLCASMTSGRHNEQFFGPGTRLTVL.

The DNA of the CDR3 is TGTGCCAGCAGGCATCAGGGGGTGGGCTATAATTCACCCCTCCACTTT. Translating it yields CASRHQGVGYNSPLHF. The chain links TRBV28 to TRBJ1-6; 7 bases align to TRBD1. Germline CDR1 is MDHEN and CDR2 is SYDVKM. J gave up 3 bases and V 6 bases, and 8 bases lay outside the gene matches. This CDR3 is 16 amino acids long.

The chain couples TRBV7-9 to TRBJ1-5, with a weak D call TRBD1 (5 bases). Trimming took 2 bases from V and 5 from J, leaving 13 bases between them. Germline lookup yields CDR1 SEHNR and CDR2 FQNEAQ (reference sequence). The CDR3 has 15 amino acids. The CDR3 here is CASSLKGQGDQPQHF. CDR3 in DNA: TGTGCCAGCAGCTTAAAGGGTCAGGGCGATCAGCCCCAGCATTTT.

V gene TRBV30 combines with J gene TRBJ2-7, with a tentative D call TRBD1 (6 bases). There are 12 residues in the CDR3. Trimming stripped 3 bases from V and 6 bases from J, with 12 bases between. Germline V gene lookup returns CDR1 GTSNPN and CDR2 SVGIG (reference sequence). CDR3 bases: TGTGCCTGGAGATCTAGCAGGGGCGAGCAGTACTTC. The encoded protein is CAWRSSRGEQYF.